A single sample gave rise to the 8 T cell receptor beta chains below, sequenced in a study of blood T cell repertoires in COVID-19. The protocol was immunoSEQ multiplex PCR, while the TCRdb copy is restricted to in-frame clones and leaves out a portion. The table records some 160,000 clones, about four fifths of them present only once. The material sequenced was peripheral blood. These TCRs come from a woman over 75 with acute or convalescent COVID-19.

This chain uses TRBV7-2 with TRBJ1-1; 8 bases match TRBD1. This CDR3 is built from 16 residues. CDR1 is SGHTA, CDR2 FQGNSA, per germline. V shed 1 base and J 1 base; nucleotides not matched to a gene: 5. The CDR3 sequence is CASSLVAGGRNTEAFF. The CDR3 bases are TGTGCCAGCAGCTTAGTCGCAGGGGGCAGGAACACTGAAGCTTTCTTT.

The chain employs TRBV7-2 and TRBJ2-5, with 9 bases fitting TRBD1. J lost 2 bases, V lost 4 bases, and 2 bases had no gene match. Germline V gene sequence: CDR1 SGHTA, CDR2 FQGNSA. CDR3 length equals 14 residues. The CDR3 loop is CASSSGQGQETQYF. CDR3 in DNA: TGTGCCAGCAGCTCTGGACAGGGGCAAGAGACCCAGTACTTC.

This chain uses TRBV7-9 with TRBJ1-1; D possibly corresponds to TRBD1 (5 bases). CDR1 and CDR2 (germline): SEHNR, FQNEAQ (reference sequence). The V end was cut by 0 bases, the J end by 4 bases, with 9 bases between. This CDR3 region has 14 residues. For the CDR3, the DNA is TGTGCCAGCAGCTTAGCGGGGCCAGGCACTGAAGCTTTCTTT. This sequence encodes CASSLAGPGTEAFF.

The genes are TRBV2 and TRBJ2-1; 11 bases are a match to TRBD2. Trimming cost V 7 bases and J 5 bases; bases outside gene matches: 7. The CDR3 loop spans 15 amino acids. Germline V lookup: CDR1 SNHLY, CDR2 FYNNEI. CDR3 in amino acids: CASTVSGGANNEQFF. The DNA for the CDR3 is TGTGCCAGCACCGTTAGCGGGGGGGCCAACAATGAGCAGTTCTTC.

This chain connects TRBV5-1 to TRBJ1-2; 10 bases agree with TRBD1. Germline trimming cut 6 bases from V and 3 bases from J; bases unmatched to any gene: 5. This CDR3 has 14 residues. Germline CDR1 and CDR2: SGHRS and YFSETQ. The DNA for the CDR3 is TGCGCCAGCACCCCGGGGACAGGGGACTATGGCTACACCTTC. Protein sequence: CASTPGTGDYGYTF.

The rearrangement joins TRBV9 to TRBJ2-1, with 8 bases fitting TRBD2. CDR3 length equals 15 residues. The J segment lost 10 bases and the V segment lost 0 bases, leaving 9 bases of the junction unmatched. Germline lookup yields CDR1 SGDLS and CDR2 YYNGEE. CDR3 coding DNA: TGTGCCAGCAGCGTAGGCGCAGCGGGGGCTTGGGAGCAGTTCTTC. Protein sequence: CASSVGAAGAWEQFF.

The rearrangement links TRBV4-1 to TRBJ1-1, with D possibly TRBD1 on 6 matching bases. The CDR3 totals 14 residues. The germline CDR1 and CDR2 sequences are MGHRA and YSYEKL. V lost 0 bases, J lost 8 bases, and 13 bases lay in between. The CDR3 DNA reads as TGCGCCAGCAGCCAAGATAGGCAGGGGCGGGAAGCTTTCTTT. It encodes CASSQDRQGREAFF.

This chain's CDR3 is CASSPSTGDGDTQYF. Here the CDR3 DNA reads TGTGCCAGCAGTCCGTCGACAGGGGACGGGGATACGCAGTATTTT. The chain joins TRBV25-1 to TRBJ2-3; 8 bases agree with TRBD1. Trimming cost V 5 bases and J 6 bases; bases outside gene matches: 10. Germline V lookup: CDR1 MGHDK, CDR2 SYGVNS. The CDR3 loop spans 15 amino acids.